The rows below give T cell receptor beta chains drawn from one sample of a study of blood T cell repertoires in COVID-19. Generated by immunoSEQ multiplex PCR, the TCRdb table keeps only in-frame clones and is missing some. Of about 210,000 clones detected, approximately 90% appear once; the ten largest clones hold approximately 1.2%. Sequencing input: peripheral blood. These receptors were obtained from a man younger than 45 with acute or convalescent COVID-19. Both conserved end residues are part of each CDR3. Fields, in order: V gene, J gene, CDR3 protein.

V: TRBV4-1
J: TRBJ2-1
CDR3: CASTPGLADLYNEQFF

V: TRBV5-1
J: TRBJ2-1
CDR3: CASSVGLKQFF

V: TRBV3-1/TRBV3-2
J: TRBJ2-7
CDR3: CASSNTDRGRFEQYF

V: TRBV15
J: TRBJ2-7
CDR3: CATSAYRGQDEQYF

V: TRBV7-8
J: TRBJ1-1
CDR3: CASSSRTGRTEAFF

V: TRBV6-2/TRBV6-3
J: TRBJ1-1
CDR3: CASSPHRVNTEAFF

V: TRBV6-1
J: TRBJ2-2
CDR3: CASSESRGSGTGELFF

V: TRBV5-1
J: TRBJ1-1
CDR3: CASSLQTTNTEAFF

V: TRBV3-1/TRBV3-2
J: TRBJ1-3
CDR3: CASRETVSGNTIYF

V: TRBV28
J: TRBJ1-4
CDR3: CASSVQWAEKLFF

V: TRBV4-1
J: TRBJ2-7
CDR3: CASSHRQGGREQYF

V: TRBV5-6
J: TRBJ2-4
CDR3: CASSLGGTRYKNIQYF

V: TRBV27
J: TRBJ2-3
CDR3: CASSFQRDTDTQYF

V: TRBV7-9
J: TRBJ2-7
CDR3: CASSPRQGSYEQYF

V: TRBV6-1
J: TRBJ1-6
CDR3: CASSERGITPLHF

V: TRBV27
J: TRBJ2-4
CDR3: CASSLSGTALKNIQYF

V: TRBV14
J: TRBJ2-7
CDR3: CASSQGVRSGDYEQYF

V: TRBV27
J: TRBJ2-7
CDR3: CASSYLRKQYF

V: TRBV6-4
J: TRBJ2-3
CDR3: CASSERTSGGARDTQYF

V: TRBV27
J: TRBJ2-3
CDR3: CASSHGADTQYF

V: TRBV5-8
J: TRBJ1-5
CDR3: CASSLWAGVNNQPQHF

V: TRBV9
J: TRBJ2-3
CDR3: CASSVRSNTDTQYF

V: TRBV4-2
J: TRBJ2-3
CDR3: CASSQLAGTIDTQYF

V: TRBV5-1
J: TRBJ2-7
CDR3: CASSLAVHSYEQYF

V: TRBV28
J: TRBJ2-7
CDR3: CASSPQASYEQYF

V: TRBV13
J: TRBJ2-1
CDR3: CASSGQGDYEQFF

V: TRBV28
J: TRBJ1-2
CDR3: CASNESWLEGYTF

V: TRBV19
J: TRBJ1-4
CDR3: CASSSPRGVSEKLFF

V: TRBV29-1
J: TRBJ2-7
CDR3: CSVLARADYEQYF

V: TRBV27
J: TRBJ1-2
CDR3: CASSLSLSSGYTF

V: TRBV28
J: TRBJ1-2
CDR3: CASSLPRVGYGYTF

V: TRBV7-3
J: TRBJ1-1
CDR3: CASSKGGLTEAFF

V: TRBV28
J: TRBJ1-3
CDR3: CASMTYSGNTIYF

V: TRBV28
J: TRBJ1-6
CDR3: CASRVDRGLSYNSPLHF

V: TRBV7-6
J: TRBJ2-7
CDR3: CASSLGGQGFTYEQYF

V: TRBV3-1/TRBV3-2
J: TRBJ2-7
CDR3: CASSQPGTGDLYEQYF

V: TRBV27
J: TRBJ1-2
CDR3: CASSITGTGGSNYGYTF

V: TRBV25-1
J: TRBJ2-5
CDR3: CASSEWGQGASETQYF

V: TRBV5-8
J: TRBJ1-2
CDR3: CASSMQGTGHYGYTF

V: TRBV28
J: TRBJ2-7
CDR3: CASSRTRLALDEQYF

V: TRBV6-5
J: TRBJ2-7
CDR3: CASSYGGNYEQYF

V: TRBV3-1/TRBV3-2
J: TRBJ2-2
CDR3: CASSQGGGTGELFF

V: TRBV18
J: TRBJ2-1
CDR3: CASSPLAGPYNEQFF

V: TRBV19
J: TRBJ2-1
CDR3: CASSREGVSYNEQFF

V: TRBV3-1/TRBV3-2
J: TRBJ2-5
CDR3: CASRTRGSETQYF

V: TRBV4-1
J: TRBJ2-1
CDR3: CASRQGAGVSDNEQFF

V: TRBV27
J: TRBJ2-1
CDR3: CASSRTGGGQFF

V: TRBV7-2
J: TRBJ2-7
CDR3: CASSLEGTYEQYF

V: TRBV5-6
J: TRBJ1-2
CDR3: CASSFDRQGYGYTF

V: TRBV5-4
J: TRBJ2-5
CDR3: CASSWTAQAQETQYF

V: TRBV4-1
J: TRBJ2-7
CDR3: CASRHTGGMVDPYEQYF